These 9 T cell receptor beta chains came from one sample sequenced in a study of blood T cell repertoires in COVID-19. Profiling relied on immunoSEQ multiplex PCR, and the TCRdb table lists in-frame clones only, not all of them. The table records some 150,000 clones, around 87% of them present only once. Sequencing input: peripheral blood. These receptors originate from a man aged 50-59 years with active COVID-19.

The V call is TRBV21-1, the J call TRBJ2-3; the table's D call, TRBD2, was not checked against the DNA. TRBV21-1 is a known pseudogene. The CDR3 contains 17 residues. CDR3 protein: CASSNLARQTSTDTQYF. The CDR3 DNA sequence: TGTGCCAGCAGCAACCTAGCGAGGCAGACCAGCACAGATACGCAGTATTTT.

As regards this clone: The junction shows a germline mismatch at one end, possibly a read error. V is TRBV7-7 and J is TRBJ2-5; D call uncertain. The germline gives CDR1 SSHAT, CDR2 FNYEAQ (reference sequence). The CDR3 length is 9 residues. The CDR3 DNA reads TGTGCTAGCAGCTTCCCCCCGGACTTC. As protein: CASSFPPDF.

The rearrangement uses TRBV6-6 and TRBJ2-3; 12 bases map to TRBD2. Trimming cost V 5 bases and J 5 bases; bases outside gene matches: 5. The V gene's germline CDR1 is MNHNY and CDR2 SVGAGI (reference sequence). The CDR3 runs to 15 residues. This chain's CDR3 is CASSLAGGPLDTQYF. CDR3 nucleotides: TGTGCCAGCAGTCTAGCGGGGGGGCCTTTAGATACGCAGTATTTT.

The CDR3 bases are TGTGCCAGCAGTTCCCGACAGGGGGATAATTCACCCCTCCACTTT. This translates into CASSSRQGDNSPLHF. This sequence joins TRBV27 and TRBJ1-6; the match to TRBD1 covers 9 bases. V lost 4 bases to trimming and J lost 5 bases; unmatched junction nucleotides: 3. CDR3 size: 15 residues. Germline CDR1 and CDR2: MNHEY and SMNVEV (reference sequence).

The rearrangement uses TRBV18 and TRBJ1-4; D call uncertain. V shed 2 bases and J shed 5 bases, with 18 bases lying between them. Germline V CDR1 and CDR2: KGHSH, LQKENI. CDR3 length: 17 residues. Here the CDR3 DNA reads TGTGCCAGCTCACCAGGCCCTCCGGGAGGTCTGAATGAAAAACTGTTTTTT. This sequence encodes CASSPGPPGGLNEKLFF.

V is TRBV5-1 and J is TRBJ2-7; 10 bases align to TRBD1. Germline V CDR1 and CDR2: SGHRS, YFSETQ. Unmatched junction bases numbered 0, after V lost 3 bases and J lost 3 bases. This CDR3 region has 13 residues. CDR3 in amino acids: CASSWDRGYEQYF. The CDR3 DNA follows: TGCGCCAGCAGCTGGGACAGGGGCTACGAGCAGTACTTC.

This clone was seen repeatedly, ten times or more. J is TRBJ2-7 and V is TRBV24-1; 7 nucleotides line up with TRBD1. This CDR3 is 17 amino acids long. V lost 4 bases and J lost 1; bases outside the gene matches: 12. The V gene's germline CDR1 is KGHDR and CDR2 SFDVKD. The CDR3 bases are TGTGCCACCAGTGACCATCATGACAGGGAAGAGTCCTACGAGCAGTACTTC. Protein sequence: CATSDHHDREESYEQYF.

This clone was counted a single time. CDR3 protein: CASSAGQGAILSYNEQFF. The CDR3 DNA sequence: TGTGCCAGTAGTGCGGGACAGGGGGCCATCCTCTCCTACAATGAGCAGTTCTTC. The chain has TRBV19 and TRBJ2-1; 12 bases line up with TRBD1. With V trimmed by 5 bases and J by 0 bases, 8 bases remained unmatched. The CDR3 is 18 residues long. The germline CDR1 and CDR2 sequences are LNHDA and SQIVND (reference sequence).

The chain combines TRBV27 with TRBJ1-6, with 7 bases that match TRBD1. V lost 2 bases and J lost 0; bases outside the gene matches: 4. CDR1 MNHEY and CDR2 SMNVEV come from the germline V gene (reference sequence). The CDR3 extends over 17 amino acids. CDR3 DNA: TGTGCCAGCAGTTTAGGGGGACAGAGCTCCTATAATTCACCCCTCCACTTT. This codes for CASSLGGQSSYNSPLHF.